This T cell receptor (beta chain) is drawn from a study of PD-1 blockade in classical Hodgkin lymphoma. Time point given: cycle 4 day 1 (C4D1), after more than 5 weeks of nivolumab. Every one of the patients relapsed after autologous stem cell transplantation (brentuximab vedotin exposure was variable). Germline V gives CDR1 GTSNPN, CDR2 SVGIG (reference sequence). The germline V and J ends were trimmed by 1 base and 2 bases, with 9 bases remaining between them. This CDR3 contains 14 residues. Assay: immunoSEQ multiplex PCR; the TCRdb copy retains only in-frame clones and omits some. The sample has tens of thousands of clones, 90% seen once.

The gene calls are TRBV30 and TRBJ2-1; D is possibly TRBD2 (7 bases). The sequence came from a human donor with classical Hodgkin lymphoma. Sequenced material: peripheral blood mononuclear cells (PBMCs), taken before the fourth cycle of nivolumab. The CDR3: CAWSGGGPYNEQFF. CDR3 bases: TGTGCCTGGAGTGGGGGGGGCCCCTACAATGAGCAGTTCTTC.